This T cell receptor beta chain was obtained from a study of T cell clonotyping in hematopoietic cell transplantation. About the study: Pretransplant recipient samples were taken after cytoreduction.

Time point specified: recipient sample about 28 days before transplant, after cytoreduction. Recipients were bled about 28 days pretransplant and at posttransplant days 30, 100, 180. The table came from immunoSEQ multiplex PCR; TCRdb's copy has only in-frame clones and leaves some out. The table has around 13,000 clones, 75% to 90% seen once; the top ten hold 16%. V lost 5 bases and J lost 1, with 14 bases in between. The CDR3 loop spans 15 amino acids. Per germline, CDR1 SGHTA and CDR2 FQGNSA. The chain joins TRBV7-2 to TRBJ1-1; D uncertain. The source is a man in his sixties with acute myeloid leukemia. Some clones in this sample may be carry-over from other donors' samples. Sequencing used peripheral blood mononuclear cells, obtained before stem cell transplant. CDR3 loop: CASSPLPPRNTEAFF. In nucleotides, the CDR3 is TGTGCCAGCAGCCCCCTGCCCCCGCGGAACACTGAAGCTTTCTTT.